The clone carrying this T cell receptor beta chain came up once. While infection was still active, Seattle patients were enrolled and then followed longitudinally. The sample originates from a study of blood T cell repertoires in COVID-19. Across the study: Acute and convalescent COVID-19 samples came from the United States, Italy and Spain. T cells, B-cell-depleted T cells, or PBMCs supplied cDNA or gDNA.

The germline V gene encodes CDR1 SNHLY and CDR2 FYNNEI. With 2 bases removed from V and 3 bases from J, the gap between germline ends came to 11 bases. This CDR3 has 15 amino acids. Authors' analysis steps: Estimates of nucleated cell counts were drawn from the amplification of reference gene primers. Some clones are missing from TCRdb's copy, which holds only in-frame ones; the method was immunoSEQ multiplex PCR. The D gene and trimming were derived from the DNA, and the V and J assignments and clone size from that table. The sample yields 250,000 to 400,000 clones, almost 90% seen once. The receptor's source is a woman in her 30s with COVID-19, enrolled during active disease. Sequenced material: peripheral blood. V and J are TRBV2 and TRBJ1-5; D uncertain. The CDR3 DNA reads as TGTGCCAGCAGTGAACATGAGCAGGACAATCAGCCCCAGCATTTT. Translated, it gives CASSEHEQDNQPQHF.